This TCR beta chain was sequenced during a study of PD-L1 blockade in urothelial cancer. Turning to the study itself: T cells numbered a median of around 140,000 in the blood samples.

As to time point: pretreatment peripheral blood. Germline CDR1 and CDR2: SGHKS and YYEKEE (reference sequence). V lost 0 bases, J lost 2 bases, and 15 bases lay in between. This CDR3 comprises 17 residues. Note on this clone: Its specificity is unknown.

Study observations and caveats: The study found that durable-benefit patients expanded tumor-associated blood clones more at 3 weeks.

Libraries were prepared by immunoSEQ multiplex PCR; TCRdb keeps only in-frame clonotypes and omits some of them. The table has about 79,000 clones, approximately 86% seen once; the top ten hold just under 15%. Sequencing was performed on PBMCs, taken around atezolizumab (anti-PD-L1) treatment. The clonotype comes from a man aged 55-75 years with urothelial cancer. The V and J genes are TRBV5-5 and TRBJ2-1; tentative D call: TRBD2 (6 bases). The CDR3 region is CASSLAVGGSTYNEQFF. The CDR3, as DNA: TGTGCCAGCAGCTTGGCCGTGGGGGGTAGTACCTACAATGAGCAGTTCTTC.